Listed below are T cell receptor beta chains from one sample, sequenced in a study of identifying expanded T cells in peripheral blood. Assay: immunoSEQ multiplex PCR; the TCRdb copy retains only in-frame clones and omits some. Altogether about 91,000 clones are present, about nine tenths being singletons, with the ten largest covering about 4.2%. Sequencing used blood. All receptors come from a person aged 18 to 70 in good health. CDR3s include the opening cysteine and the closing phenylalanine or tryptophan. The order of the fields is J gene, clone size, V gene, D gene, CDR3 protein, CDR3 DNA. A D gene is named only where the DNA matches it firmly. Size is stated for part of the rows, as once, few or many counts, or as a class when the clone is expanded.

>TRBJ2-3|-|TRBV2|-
CASSVSTDTQYF
TGTGCCAGCAGTGTAAGCACAGATACGCAGTATTTT
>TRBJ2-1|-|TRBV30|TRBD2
CAWSTLGGGNEQFF
TGTGCCTGGAGTACCCTCGGGGGGGGGAATGAGCAGTTCTTC
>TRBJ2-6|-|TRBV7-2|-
CASSLRGGANVLTF
TGTGCCAGCAGCTTAAGAGGTGGGGCCAACGTCCTGACTTTC
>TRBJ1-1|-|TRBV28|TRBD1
CASSLDRAVTEAFF
TGTGCCAGCAGTTTAGACAGGGCGGTCACTGAAGCTTTCTTT
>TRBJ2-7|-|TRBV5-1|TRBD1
CASSAGQVRYEQYF
TGCGCCAGCAGCGCCGGACAGGTGAGGTACGAGCAGTACTTC
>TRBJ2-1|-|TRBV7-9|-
CASRQTVNEQFF
TGTGCCAGCAGGCAGACGGTGAACGAGCAGTTCTTC
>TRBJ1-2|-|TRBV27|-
CASSLRGIGTF
TGTGCCAGCAGTTTGAGGGGGATCGGCACCTTC
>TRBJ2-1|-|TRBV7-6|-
CASSPGRQTYNEQFF
TGTGCCAGCAGCCCCGGACGGCAGACCTACAATGAGCAGTTCTTC
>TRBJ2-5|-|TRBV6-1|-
CASSESGRETQYF
TGTGCCAGCAGTGAATCGGGCAGGGAGACCCAGTACTTC
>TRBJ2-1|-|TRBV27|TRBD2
CASSTLAGAHYNEQFF
TGTGCCAGCAGTACACTAGCGGGAGCTCACTACAATGAGCAGTTCTTC
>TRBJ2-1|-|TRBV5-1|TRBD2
CASSWTSGRSGGDEQFF
TGCGCCAGCAGCTGGACTAGCGGGAGAAGTGGAGGCGATGAGCAGTTCTTC
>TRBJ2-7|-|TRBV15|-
CATSRGDKSYEQYF
TGTGCCACCAGCAGAGGGGACAAATCCTACGAGCAGTACTTC
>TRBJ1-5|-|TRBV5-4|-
CASSLGDNQPQHF
TGTGCCAGCAGCTTAGGGGACAATCAGCCCCAGCATTTT
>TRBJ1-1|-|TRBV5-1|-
CASSFPGGAFF
TGCGCCAGCAGCTTTCCCGGGGGGGCTTTCTTT
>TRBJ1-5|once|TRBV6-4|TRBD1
CASSPVSQGAVQPQHF
TGTGCCAGCAGCCCTGTGTCACAGGGGGCGGTTCAGCCCCAGCATTTT
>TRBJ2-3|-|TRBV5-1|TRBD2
CASLAGDLTDTQYF
TGCGCCAGCCTAGCGGGAGACCTCACAGATACGCAGTATTTT
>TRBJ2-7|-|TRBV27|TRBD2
CASSLGGGPYEQYF
TGTGCCAGCAGTTTAGGGGGGGGACCCTACGAGCAGTACTTC
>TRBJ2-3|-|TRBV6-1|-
CASSEGDQGTQYF
TGTGCCAGCAGTGAAGGGGACCAGGGTACGCAGTATTTT
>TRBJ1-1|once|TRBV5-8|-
CANGFVNTEAFF
TGTGCCAATGGATTCGTGAACACTGAAGCTTTCTTT
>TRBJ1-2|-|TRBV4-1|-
CASSQDQVGAPTTYGYTF
TGCGCCAGCAGCCAAGATCAGGTCGGTGCGCCGACAACTTATGGCTACACCTTC
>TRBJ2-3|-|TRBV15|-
CATSFQDTDTQYF
TGTGCCACCAGCTTTCAGGACACAGATACGCAGTATTTT
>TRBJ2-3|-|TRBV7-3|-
CASSLTGLTDTQYF
TGTGCCAGCAGCTTGACAGGACTCACAGATACGCAGTATTTT
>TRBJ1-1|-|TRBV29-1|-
CSVEGDHSWNTEAFF
TGCAGCGTTGAAGGGGACCACTCCTGGAACACTGAAGCTTTCTTT
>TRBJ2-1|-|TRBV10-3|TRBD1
CAISLPGQRANEQFF
TGTGCCATCAGTCTTCCGGGACAGAGGGCCAATGAGCAGTTCTTC
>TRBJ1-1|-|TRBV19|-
CASISPRRGGTEAFF
TGTGCCAGTATCTCCCCCCGGAGAGGGGGCACTGAAGCTTTCTTT
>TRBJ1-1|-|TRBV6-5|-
CASTRKDWMNTEAFF
TGTGCCAGCACCCGGAAGGACTGGATGAACACTGAAGCTTTCTTT
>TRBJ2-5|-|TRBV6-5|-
CASSTEETQYF
TGTGCCAGCAGTACAGAAGAGACCCAGTACTTC
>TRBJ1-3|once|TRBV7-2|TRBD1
CASSSGQASGNTIYF
TGTGCCAGCAGCTCGGGACAGGCCTCTGGAAACACCATATATTTT
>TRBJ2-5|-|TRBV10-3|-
CATRGPGTRQETQYF
TGTGCCACTAGGGGGCCCGGGACTAGACAAGAGACCCAGTACTTC
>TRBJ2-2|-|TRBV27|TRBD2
CASSFSGRAGTGELFF
TGTGCCAGCAGTTTTAGCGGGAGGGCGGGCACCGGGGAGCTGTTTTTT
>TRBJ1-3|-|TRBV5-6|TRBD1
CASSPTGRNTIYF
TGTGCCAGCAGCCCGACAGGGAGAAACACCATATATTTT
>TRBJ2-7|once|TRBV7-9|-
CATSTSTGEQYF
TGTGCCACCAGCACATCGACGGGAGAGCAGTACTTC
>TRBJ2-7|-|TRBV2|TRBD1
CASSGVGQIEQYF
TGTGCCAGCAGTGGGGTGGGACAGATCGAGCAGTACTTC
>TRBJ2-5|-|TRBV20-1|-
CSAAQETQYF
TGCAGTGCGGCCCAAGAGACCCAGTACTTC
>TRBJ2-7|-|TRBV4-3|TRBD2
CASSQESGSAHEQYF
TGCGCCAGCAGCCAAGAAAGCGGGAGTGCCCACGAGCAGTACTTC
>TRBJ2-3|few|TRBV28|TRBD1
CASSPGGQGSDTQYF
TGTGCCAGCAGTCCCGGAGGACAGGGATCAGATACGCAGTATTTT